Below, 5 T cell receptor beta chains from the same sample are listed, as sequenced in a study of technical replicates of blood from a few donors. Clones were read by immunoSEQ multiplex PCR, and TCRdb kept only the in-frame ones, dropping some. The repertoire includes about 61,000 clones, almost 97% of them detected once, and 0.15% to 0.25% sits in the top ten. Sequenced input: T cells isolated from PBMCs. Receptors originate from a human donor in good health.

The CDR3 here is CASNEGARTDTQYF. The CDR3 DNA reads TGTGCCAGCAACGAGGGGGCGCGCACAGATACGCAGTATTTT. The chain joins TRBV28 to TRBJ2-3, with 7 nucleotides matching TRBD1. From germline, CDR1 is MDHEN and CDR2 SYDVKM. The CDR3 spans 14 residues. V lost 7 bases and J lost 1; bases outside the gene matches: 5. Combining the CDR3 with reference TRBV28 and TRBJ2-3 gives the whole variable domain DVKVTQSSRYLVKRTGEKVFLECVQDMDHENMFWYRQDPGLGLRLIYFSYDVKMKEKGDIPEGYSVSREKKERFSLILESASTNQTSMYLCASNEGARTDTQYFGPGTRLTVL.

The genes are TRBV19 and TRBJ1-5; 8 bases are shared with TRBD1. This CDR3 is built from 13 residues. V lost 4 bases, J lost 6 bases, and 2 bases stayed unmatched. Germline V gene lookup returns CDR1 LNHDA and CDR2 SQIVND (reference sequence). The CDR3 region is CASSTDRGQPQHF. The CDR3, as DNA: TGTGCCAGTAGTACCGACAGGGGTCAGCCCCAGCATTTT.

CDR3 nucleotide sequence: TGCGCCAGCCGCCGGGGGGGCGCGGACAATGAGCAGTTCTTC. This translates into CASRRGGADNEQFF. The chain has TRBV5-1 and TRBJ2-1, with 8 bases aligning to TRBD2. The CDR3 covers 14 residues. Germline CDR1 is SGHRS and CDR2 is YFSETQ. V shed 7 bases and J 5 bases; nucleotides not matched to a gene: 8.

The chain joins TRBV4-1 to TRBJ2-2; 8 bases are shared with TRBD2. V was pared by 6 bases and J by 0 bases, with 6 bases of the junction left unmatched. This CDR3 comprises 16 residues. Germline V gene data show CDR1 as MGHRA and CDR2 as YSYEKL. The CDR3 loop is CASRHIAGSNTGELFF. The DNA of the CDR3 is TGCGCCAGCAGGCATATAGCGGGGTCGAACACCGGGGAGCTGTTTTTT.

The chain employs TRBV4-1 and TRBJ2-7; D unclear. The CDR3 has 11 residues. Looked up from germline, CDR1 is MGHRA and CDR2 is YSYEKL. V lost 8 bases and J 3 bases, leaving 8 bases between the germline ends. In nucleotides, the CDR3 is TGCGCCAGCGGAGACCACTACGAGCAGTACTTC. As protein: CASGDHYEQYF.